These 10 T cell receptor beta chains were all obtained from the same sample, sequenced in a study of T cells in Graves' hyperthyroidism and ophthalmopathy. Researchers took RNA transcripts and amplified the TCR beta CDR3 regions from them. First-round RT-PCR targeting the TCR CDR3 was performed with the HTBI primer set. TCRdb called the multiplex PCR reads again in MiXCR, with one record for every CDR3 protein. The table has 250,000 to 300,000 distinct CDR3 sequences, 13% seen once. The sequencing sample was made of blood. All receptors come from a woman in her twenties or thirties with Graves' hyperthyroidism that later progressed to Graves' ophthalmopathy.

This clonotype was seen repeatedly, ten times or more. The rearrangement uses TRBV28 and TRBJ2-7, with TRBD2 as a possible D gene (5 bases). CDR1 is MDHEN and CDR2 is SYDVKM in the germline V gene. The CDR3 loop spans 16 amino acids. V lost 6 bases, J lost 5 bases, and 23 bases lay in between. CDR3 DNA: TGTGCCAGCAGCTTGGCCCCAACTAGTTCGAGAGACGAGCAGTACTTC. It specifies CASSLAPTSSRDEQYF.

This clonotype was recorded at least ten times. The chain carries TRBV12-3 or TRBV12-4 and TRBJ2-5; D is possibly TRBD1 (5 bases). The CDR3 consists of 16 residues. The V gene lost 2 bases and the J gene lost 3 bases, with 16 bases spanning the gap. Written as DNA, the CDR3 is TGTGCCAGCAGTTTATCAGTTGCGACAGTTGAAGAGACCCAGTACTTC. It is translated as CASSLSVATVEETQYF.

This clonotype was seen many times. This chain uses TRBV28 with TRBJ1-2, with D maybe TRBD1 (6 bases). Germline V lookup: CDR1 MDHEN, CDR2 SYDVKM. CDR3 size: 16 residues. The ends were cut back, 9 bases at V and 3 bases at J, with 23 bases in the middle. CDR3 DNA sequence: TGTGCCAGACGGGGGGCCAGGGATGTTAGGGACTATGGCTACACCTTC. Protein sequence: CARRGARDVRDYGYTF.

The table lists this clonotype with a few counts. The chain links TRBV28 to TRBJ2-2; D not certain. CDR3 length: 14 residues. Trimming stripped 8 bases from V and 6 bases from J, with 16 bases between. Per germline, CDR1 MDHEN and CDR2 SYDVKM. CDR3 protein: CASVQEVNSGELFF. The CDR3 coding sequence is TGTGCCAGCGTTCAGGAAGTTAATTCCGGGGAGCTGTTTTTT.

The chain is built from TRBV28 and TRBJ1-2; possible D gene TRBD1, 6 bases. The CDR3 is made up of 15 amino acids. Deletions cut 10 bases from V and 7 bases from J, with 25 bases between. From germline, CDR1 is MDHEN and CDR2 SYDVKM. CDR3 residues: CATQTGNGPLRGYTF. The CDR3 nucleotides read TGTGCCACTCAAACAGGGAACGGGCCTCTTCGTGGCTACACCTTC.

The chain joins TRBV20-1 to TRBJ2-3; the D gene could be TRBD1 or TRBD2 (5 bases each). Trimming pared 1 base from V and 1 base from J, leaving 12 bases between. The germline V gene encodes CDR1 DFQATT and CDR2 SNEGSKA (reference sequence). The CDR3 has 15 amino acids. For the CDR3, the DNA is TGCAGTGCTAGAGTGGGGGTTCTTGGCACAGATACGCAGTATTTT. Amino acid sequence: CSARVGVLGTDTQYF.

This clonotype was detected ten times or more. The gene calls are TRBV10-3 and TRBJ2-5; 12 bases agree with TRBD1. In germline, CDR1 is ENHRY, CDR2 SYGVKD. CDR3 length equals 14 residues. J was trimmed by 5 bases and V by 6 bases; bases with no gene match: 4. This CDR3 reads CAIRTGQGAETQYF. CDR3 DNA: TGTGCCATCAGGACGGGACAGGGGGCTGAGACCCAGTACTTC.

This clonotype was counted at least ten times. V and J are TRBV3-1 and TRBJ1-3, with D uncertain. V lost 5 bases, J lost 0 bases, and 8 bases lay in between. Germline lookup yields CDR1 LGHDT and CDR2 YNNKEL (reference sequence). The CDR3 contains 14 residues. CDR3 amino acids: CASSSSNSGNTIYF. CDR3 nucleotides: TGTGCCAGCAGCTCCTCCAACTCTGGAAACACCATATATTTT.

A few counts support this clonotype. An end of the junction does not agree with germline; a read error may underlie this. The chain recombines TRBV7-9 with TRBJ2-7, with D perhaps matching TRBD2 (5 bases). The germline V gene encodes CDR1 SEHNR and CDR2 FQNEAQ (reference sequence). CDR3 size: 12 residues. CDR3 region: CAGSLTSYEQYF. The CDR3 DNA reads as TGTGCCGGCAGCTTAACTAGTTACGAGCAGTACTTC.

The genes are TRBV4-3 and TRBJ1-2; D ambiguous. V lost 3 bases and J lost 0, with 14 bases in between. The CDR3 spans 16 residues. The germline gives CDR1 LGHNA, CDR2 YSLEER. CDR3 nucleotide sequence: TGCGCCAGCAGCCAGAGGGCAGAGTCCTCTAACTATGGCTACACCTTC. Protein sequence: CASSQRAESSNYGYTF.